Below, 10 T cell receptor beta chains from the same sample are listed, as sequenced in a study of CD8 T cells in Susac syndrome. After extraction with the RNeasy kit, roughly 0.45 to 1 ug of the RNA was reverse transcribed using random hexamers. TCRdb reprocessed the immunoSEQ multiplex PCR reads with MiXCR, giving one entry per CDR3 protein. The repertoire has 200,000 or so distinct CDR3 sequences, 90% to 95% of them found once; the top ten carry about 0.12%. Sample: CD8+ T cells from PBMCs. The source is a human donor with multiple sclerosis.

V usage is TRBV9 and J usage is TRBJ2-1; the match to TRBD2 covers 11 bases. The CDR3 is 15 residues long. Germline CDR1 and CDR2: SGDLS and YYNGEE. Trimming at V came to 1 base and at J to 6 bases, leaving 3 bases not matched to a gene. This CDR3 reads CASSVLAGGFNEQFF. CDR3 DNA sequence: TGTGCCAGCAGCGTACTAGCGGGAGGTTTCAATGAGCAGTTCTTC. Full variable domain (remainder filled in from reference TRBV9 and TRBJ2-1): DSGVTQTPKHLITATGQRVTLRCSPRSGDLSVYWYQQSLDQGLQFLIQYYNGEERAKGNILERFSAQQFPDLHSELNLSSLELGDSALYFCASSVLAGGFNEQFFGPGTRLTVL.

V and J are TRBV29-1 and TRBJ2-7, with 9 positions matching TRBD1. V shed 4 bases, J shed 5 bases, and the junction held 15 bases outside the gene matches. Germline V CDR1 and CDR2: SQVTM, ANQGSEA. This CDR3 contains 16 residues. CDR3 amino acids: CSVAASPTGGFDEQYF. CDR3 nucleotide sequence: TGCAGCGTTGCCGCTAGTCCGACAGGGGGTTTCGACGAGCAGTACTTC.

The gene calls are TRBV18 and TRBJ2-5; unclear D gene. The V and J ends lost 3 bases and 3 bases respectively, with 11 bases between them. There are 14 residues in the CDR3. Looked up from germline, CDR1 is KGHSH and CDR2 is LQKENI. CDR3 sequence (DNA): TGTGCCAGCTCACCCGAAGCTGCCGAAGAGACCCAGTACTTC. Its protein is CASSPEAAEETQYF.

Only a few counts were recorded for this clonotype. The V gene is TRBV6-5, the J gene TRBJ1-1; the D gene is possibly TRBD1 (5 bases). The V and J ends lost 2 bases and 0 bases respectively, with 10 bases between them. CDR3 length: 15 amino acids. Looked up from germline, CDR1 is MNHEY and CDR2 is SVGAGI. In DNA, the CDR3 is TGTGCCAGCAGTTACGGTACAGGATTGAACACTGAAGCTTTCTTT. As protein: CASSYGTGLNTEAFF.

This chain uses TRBV20-1 with TRBJ2-1, with D tentatively TRBD2 (6 bases). Germline V CDR1 and CDR2: DFQATT, SNEGSKA (reference sequence). The V end lost 6 bases, the J end lost 4 bases, and 10 bases lay between the germline ends. The CDR3 is 12 amino acids. CDR3 DNA sequence: TGCAGTGCCCCTAGCGAGTACAATGAGCAGTTCTTC. Translation gives CSAPSEYNEQFF.

This clonotype was found once. The CDR3 reads CASSIRGSTEAFF. The CDR3, as DNA: TGTGCCAGCAGCATCCGGGGGAGCACTGAAGCTTTCTTT. This chain links TRBV5-6 with TRBJ1-1, with D perhaps TRBD1 (5 bases). The V end lost 4 bases, the J end lost 4 bases, and 11 bases lay between the germline ends. This CDR3 has 13 residues. CDR1 SGHDT and CDR2 YYEEEE come from the germline V gene.

This clonotype appeared a single time. The chain uses TRBV4-3 and TRBJ1-2; unclear D gene. The CDR3 length is 13 residues. V lost 2 bases and J lost 2, with 6 bases in between. In germline, CDR1 is LGHNA, CDR2 YSLEER. The DNA of the CDR3 is TGCGCCAGCAGCCAATCACCCAACTATGGCTACACCTTC. Protein sequence: CASSQSPNYGYTF.

V gene TRBV7-3 combines with J gene TRBJ2-7, with a possible D match to TRBD1 (6 bases). Germline CDR1 SGHTA, CDR2 FQGTGA. The CDR3 length is 17 residues. V lost 0 bases and J lost 0, with 15 bases in between. DNA for the CDR3: TGTGCCAGCAGCTTAACAGGTGGGGGCCTACTCTCCTACGAGCAGTACTTC. It yields the protein CASSLTGGGLLSYEQYF.

The CDR3 loop reads CASSRWDSGRDEQFF. The CDR3 DNA reads TGCGCCAGCAGCCGCTGGGACTCCGGGAGGGATGAGCAGTTCTTC. This chain uses TRBV5-1 with TRBJ2-1, with TRBD2 matching over 8 bases. With 4 bases clipped from V and 8 bases from J, the junction kept 11 bases outside the gene matches. Germline V gives CDR1 SGHRS, CDR2 YFSETQ. The CDR3 runs 15 residues.

This chain uses TRBV18 with TRBJ2-3; D gene uncertain. V lost 8 bases and J lost 1, with 13 bases in between. Germline CDR1 is KGHSH and CDR2 is LQKENI. The CDR3 loop spans 14 amino acids. The DNA for the CDR3 is TGTGCCAGCCAACCGGTATACGGCACAGATACGCAGTATTTT. Amino acid sequence: CASQPVYGTDTQYF.